A selection of T cell receptor beta chains follows, all from one sample in a study of T cell repertoires in cytomegalovirus infection. TCRdb recomputed calls from the reads with MiXCR, one row per CDR3 protein. The table has 300,000 to 400,000 distinct CDR3 sequences, over 7.5% seen once; the top ten hold roughly 4.5%. The specimen sequenced was PBMCs. The receptors stem from a human donor in good health (CMV status not recorded). Some clones in this sample may be carry-over from other donors' samples. CDR3s include the opening cysteine and the closing phenylalanine or tryptophan. D genes are given only for firm matches. Clone size is given for some rows only: seen once, a few or many times, or a class if the clone is expanded.

CDR3 protein: CASSYSGYDEQYF; CDR3 DNA: TGTGCCAGCAGTTACTCGGGCTATGACGAGCAGTACTTC; V gene: TRBV6-2/TRBV6-3; D gene: NA; clone size: NA; J gene: TRBJ2-7
CDR3 protein: CASSHGQAGTYEQYF; CDR3 DNA: TGTGCCAGCAGCCATGGACAGGCTGGTACCTACGAGCAGTACTTC; V gene: TRBV6-2/TRBV6-3; D gene: TRBD1; clone size: NA; J gene: TRBJ2-7
CDR3 protein: CAGSRDRDPEQFF; CDR3 DNA: TGTGCCGGGTCCCGGGACAGGGACCCTGAGCAGTTCTTC; V gene: TRBV2; D gene: TRBD1; clone size: NA; J gene: TRBJ2-1
CDR3 protein: CASSSYQGAGTEAFF; CDR3 DNA: TGTGCCAGCAGTAGTTATCAGGGGGCCGGGACTGAAGCTTTCTTT; V gene: TRBV28; D gene: TRBD1; clone size: many; J gene: TRBJ1-1
CDR3 protein: CASRGTGDLDTQYF; CDR3 DNA: TGTGCCAGCAGGGGGACAGGGGATTTGGATACGCAGTATTTT; V gene: TRBV27; D gene: TRBD1; clone size: NA; J gene: TRBJ2-3
CDR3 protein: CASSLAQATQYF; CDR3 DNA: TGTGCCAGCAGCTTAGCCCAAGCGACCCAGTACTTC; V gene: TRBV7-2; D gene: NA; clone size: many; J gene: TRBJ2-5
CDR3 protein: CASSLVWRWDNEQFF; CDR3 DNA: TGTGCCAGCAGCTTAGTTTGGCGGTGGGACAATGAGCAGTTCTTC; V gene: TRBV7-6; D gene: NA; clone size: many; J gene: TRBJ2-1
CDR3 protein: CASREGSLGNQPQHF; CDR3 DNA: TGTGCCAGCCGCGAGGGGTCGTTGGGCAATCAGCCCCAGCATTTT; V gene: TRBV27; D gene: NA; clone size: many; J gene: TRBJ1-5
CDR3 protein: CASSLQGSALYNEQFF; CDR3 DNA: TGTGCCAGCAGTCTACAGGGGTCCGCACTGTACAATGAGCAGTTCTTC; V gene: TRBV27; D gene: TRBD1; clone size: few; J gene: TRBJ2-1
CDR3 protein: CASSLVPAWQETQYF; CDR3 DNA: TGTGCCAGCAGCTTAGTACCCGCGTGGCAGGAGACCCAGTACTTC; V gene: TRBV7-6; D gene: NA; clone size: few; J gene: TRBJ2-5
CDR3 protein: CSAGTGVLQPQHF; CDR3 DNA: TGCAGTGCTGGGACGGGGGTCCTTCAGCCCCAGCATTTT; V gene: TRBV20-1; D gene: NA; clone size: NA; J gene: TRBJ1-5
CDR3 protein: CASTFRVTEIRDEQFF; CDR3 DNA: TGTGCCAGCACTTTTCGGGTTACGGAGATTCGCGATGAGCAGTTCTTC; V gene: TRBV7-9; D gene: NA; clone size: NA; J gene: TRBJ2-1
CDR3 protein: CASSQDPTGGYYGYTF; CDR3 DNA: TGCGCCAGCAGCCAAGATCCGACAGGGGGATACTATGGCTACACCTTC; V gene: TRBV4-1; D gene: TRBD1; clone size: many; J gene: TRBJ1-2
CDR3 protein: CSAPGRENSGANVLTF; CDR3 DNA: TGCAGTGCACCAGGGCGGGAAAACTCTGGGGCCAACGTCCTGACTTTC; V gene: TRBV20-1; D gene: NA; clone size: NA; J gene: TRBJ2-6
CDR3 protein: CASRVLGAASNQPQHF; CDR3 DNA: TGTGCCAGTAGGGTGCTGGGGGCAGCAAGCAATCAGCCCCAGCATTTT; V gene: TRBV19; D gene: NA; clone size: NA; J gene: TRBJ1-5
CDR3 protein: CASSSPTGGVTDTQYF; CDR3 DNA: TGTGCCAGCAGCTCACCTACGGGAGGCGTCACAGATACGCAGTATTTT; V gene: TRBV7-9; D gene: TRBD2; clone size: many; J gene: TRBJ2-3
CDR3 protein: CASNAGLSGNQPQHF; CDR3 DNA: TGTGCCAGCAATGCGGGCCTTTCGGGCAATCAGCCCCAGCATTTT; V gene: TRBV6-2/TRBV6-3; D gene: NA; clone size: NA; J gene: TRBJ1-5
CDR3 protein: CASSEGTHEQYF; CDR3 DNA: TGTGCCAGCAGTGAGGGAACCCACGAGCAGTACTTC; V gene: TRBV7-2; D gene: NA; clone size: many; J gene: TRBJ2-7
CDR3 protein: CASGEQGWRNSPLHF; CDR3 DNA: TGTGCCAGCGGCGAACAGGGGTGGCGTAATTCACCCCTCCACTTT; V gene: TRBV7-6; D gene: TRBD1; clone size: NA; J gene: TRBJ1-6
CDR3 protein: CASSPGPQFAYEQYF; CDR3 DNA: TGTGCCAGCAGCCCCGGACCCCAATTCGCCTACGAGCAGTACTTC; V gene: TRBV7-2; D gene: NA; clone size: NA; J gene: TRBJ2-7
CDR3 protein: CASSPDRENAYEQYF; CDR3 DNA: TGTGCCAGCAGTCCGGACAGGGAGAACGCCTACGAGCAGTACTTC; V gene: TRBV12-3/TRBV12-4; D gene: TRBD1; clone size: few; J gene: TRBJ2-7
CDR3 protein: CASSRTVPSETQYF; CDR3 DNA: TGTGCCAGCAGCCGTACTGTACCTAGTGAGACCCAGTACTTC; V gene: TRBV7-2; D gene: NA; clone size: many; J gene: TRBJ2-5
CDR3 protein: CASSAQLGTGLRLGYEQYF; CDR3 DNA: TGTGCCAGCAGTGCGCAATTAGGAACAGGGCTCCGACTAGGCTACGAGCAGTACTTC; V gene: TRBV25-1; D gene: NA; clone size: few; J gene: TRBJ2-7
CDR3 protein: CASSYRESDTQYF; CDR3 DNA: TGTGCCAGCAGTTATCGGGAATCAGATACGCAGTATTTT; V gene: TRBV6-2/TRBV6-3; D gene: NA; clone size: NA; J gene: TRBJ2-3
CDR3 protein: CASSSYRDRGKEETQYF; CDR3 DNA: TGTGCCAGCAGCTCCTACCGGGACAGGGGGAAGGAAGAGACCCAGTACTTC; V gene: TRBV7-8; D gene: TRBD1; clone size: many; J gene: TRBJ2-5
CDR3 protein: CASKDQVASDTQYF; CDR3 DNA: TGTGCCAGCAAGGATCAGGTTGCGTCAGATACGCAGTATTTT; V gene: TRBV7-2; D gene: NA; clone size: NA; J gene: TRBJ2-3
CDR3 protein: CASVMGSPGELFF; CDR3 DNA: TGTGCTAGTGTCATGGGGTCCCCCGGGGAGCTGTTTTTT; V gene: TRBV12-5; D gene: NA; clone size: NA; J gene: TRBJ2-2
CDR3 protein: CASSSDRGREGYTF; CDR3 DNA: TGTGCCAGCTCATCGGACAGGGGGCGAGAGGGCTACACCTTC; V gene: TRBV18; D gene: TRBD1; clone size: NA; J gene: TRBJ1-2
CDR3 protein: CASTDRAPWTGELFF; CDR3 DNA: TGTGCCAGTACGGACAGGGCCCCATGGACCGGGGAGCTGTTTTTT; V gene: TRBV19; D gene: TRBD1; clone size: few; J gene: TRBJ2-2
CDR3 protein: CASSQDRTFIRELFF; CDR3 DNA: TGCGCCAGCAGCCAAGATCGGACCTTCATTAGGGAGCTGTTTTTT; V gene: TRBV4-3; D gene: NA; clone size: few; J gene: TRBJ2-2
CDR3 protein: CASSNSGIPHEQYF; CDR3 DNA: TGTGCCAGCAGCAATAGCGGGATCCCCCACGAGCAGTACTTC; V gene: TRBV11-2; D gene: TRBD2; clone size: NA; J gene: TRBJ2-7
CDR3 protein: CSVEGGQGAQRETQYF; CDR3 DNA: TGCAGCGTTGAAGGTGGACAGGGGGCGCAAAGAGAGACCCAGTACTTC; V gene: TRBV29-1; D gene: TRBD1; clone size: NA; J gene: TRBJ2-5
CDR3 protein: CASSSLPGTSGGSRDTQYF; CDR3 DNA: TGTGCCAGCAGCTCGCTTCCCGGGACTAGCGGGGGTTCGAGAGATACGCAGTATTTT; V gene: TRBV7-2; D gene: TRBD2; clone size: few; J gene: TRBJ2-3
CDR3 protein: CASSWDREDEQYF; CDR3 DNA: TGTGCCAGCAGTTGGGACAGGGAGGACGAGCAGTACTTC; V gene: TRBV12-3/TRBV12-4; D gene: TRBD1; clone size: few; J gene: TRBJ2-7
CDR3 protein: CASFRTSGTGELFF; CDR3 DNA: TGTGCCAGTTTTCGGACCAGCGGAACCGGGGAGCTGTTTTTT; V gene: TRBV19; D gene: NA; clone size: NA; J gene: TRBJ2-2
CDR3 protein: CASRRGQGAANTGELFF; CDR3 DNA: TGTGCCAGTCGGAGGGGACAGGGGGCCGCGAACACCGGGGAGCTGTTTTTT; V gene: TRBV19; D gene: TRBD1; clone size: few; J gene: TRBJ2-2
CDR3 protein: CASSLSLFMRQGARETQYF; CDR3 DNA: TGTGCCAGCAGCCTGAGCTTATTTATGAGACAGGGGGCGAGGGAGACCCAGTACTTC; V gene: TRBV7-2; D gene: TRBD1; clone size: many; J gene: TRBJ2-5
CDR3 protein: CASSTGAISNSPLHF; CDR3 DNA: TGTGCCAGCAGCACAGGGGCCATAAGTAATTCACCCCTCCACTTT; V gene: TRBV12-3/TRBV12-4; D gene: TRBD1; clone size: NA; J gene: TRBJ1-6
CDR3 protein: CASTPWGGTDTQYF; CDR3 DNA: TGTGCCAGCACCCCGTGGGGGGGGACAGATACGCAGTATTTT; V gene: TRBV12-3/TRBV12-4; D gene: TRBD2; clone size: many; J gene: TRBJ2-3
CDR3 protein: CASRLQGEWGYTF; CDR3 DNA: TGTGCCAGCAGGCTCCAGGGGGAGTGGGGCTACACCTTC; V gene: TRBV28; D gene: TRBD1; clone size: many; J gene: TRBJ1-2
CDR3 protein: CASSLTGRSPYEQYF; CDR3 DNA: TGTGCCAGCAGCTTAACCGGTCGTAGCCCCTACGAGCAGTACTTC; V gene: TRBV7-6; D gene: NA; clone size: NA; J gene: TRBJ2-7
CDR3 protein: CASSLYRQTSYEQYF; CDR3 DNA: TGTGCCAGCAGCTTATACAGGCAGACCTCCTACGAGCAGTACTTC; V gene: TRBV7-2; D gene: NA; clone size: NA; J gene: TRBJ2-7
CDR3 protein: CASSLRLAGGKDTQYF; CDR3 DNA: TGTGCCAGCAGCCTGCGACTAGCGGGGGGGAAAGATACGCAGTATTTT; V gene: TRBV7-2; D gene: TRBD2; clone size: many; J gene: TRBJ2-3
CDR3 protein: CASRWTSGGLYEQYF; CDR3 DNA: TGCGCCAGCAGATGGACTAGCGGGGGACTTTACGAGCAGTACTTC; V gene: TRBV5-1; D gene: TRBD2; clone size: NA; J gene: TRBJ2-7
CDR3 protein: CASSPGRNSPLHF; CDR3 DNA: TGTGCCAGCTCACCGGGGAGGAATTCACCCCTCCACTTT; V gene: TRBV18; D gene: NA; clone size: few; J gene: TRBJ1-6
CDR3 protein: CASSLDGGSIFEKLFF; CDR3 DNA: TGTGCCAGCAGCCTCGATGGGGGGAGTATCTTTGAAAAACTGTTTTTT; V gene: TRBV7-2; D gene: NA; clone size: many; J gene: TRBJ1-4
CDR3 protein: CASSPWPGPESDTQYF; CDR3 DNA: TGTGCCAGCAGCCCTTGGCCGGGGCCCGAATCGGATACGCAGTATTTT; V gene: TRBV5-4; D gene: NA; clone size: few; J gene: TRBJ2-3
CDR3 protein: CASSLEFPITSYNEQFF; CDR3 DNA: TGTGCCAGCAGCTTAGAATTCCCCATTACCTCCTACAATGAGCAGTTCTTC; V gene: TRBV7-8; D gene: NA; clone size: many; J gene: TRBJ2-1
CDR3 protein: CASSLDPDEQYF; CDR3 DNA: TGTGCCAGCAGCTTAGACCCGGACGAGCAGTACTTC; V gene: TRBV7-2; D gene: NA; clone size: medium-sized; J gene: TRBJ2-7
CDR3 protein: CASSYGTANYGYTF; CDR3 DNA: TGTGCCAGCAGTTACGGGACAGCTAACTATGGCTACACCTTC; V gene: TRBV6-5; D gene: TRBD1; clone size: few; J gene: TRBJ1-2
CDR3 protein: CASSYSTGGEKLFF; CDR3 DNA: TGTGCCAGCAGTTACTCGACCGGTGGCGAAAAACTGTTTTTT; V gene: TRBV6-6; D gene: NA; clone size: few; J gene: TRBJ1-4
CDR3 protein: CASSAETSAGELFF; CDR3 DNA: TGTGCCAGCAGCGCAGAGACTAGCGCCGGGGAGCTGTTTTTT; V gene: TRBV9; D gene: TRBD2; clone size: NA; J gene: TRBJ2-2
CDR3 protein: CASSHIPSGDEKLFF; CDR3 DNA: TGCGCCAGCAGTCACATCCCTAGCGGGGATGAAAAACTGTTTTTT; V gene: TRBV23-1; D gene: NA; clone size: few; J gene: TRBJ1-4
CDR3 protein: CASGPPTRDTEAFF; CDR3 DNA: TGTGCCAGCGGTCCCCCCACCCGGGACACCGAAGCTTTCTTT; V gene: TRBV7-2; D gene: NA; clone size: many; J gene: TRBJ1-1
CDR3 protein: CASSLGLGFEVANYGYTF; CDR3 DNA: TGTGCCAGCAGCTTAGGATTAGGGTTCGAGGTCGCTAACTATGGCTACACCTTC; V gene: TRBV7-2; D gene: NA; clone size: many; J gene: TRBJ1-2